This TCR beta chain was sequenced for a study of blood T cell repertoires in COVID-19. Study-wide context: The United States, Italy and Spain supplied acute and convalescent COVID-19 samples.

Here immunoSEQ multiplex PCR was the method, and the copy in TCRdb shows in-frame clones only, minus some. The table includes 85,000 to 130,000 clones, about 91% detected once. This CDR3 is 16 amino acids long. The ends were cut back, 6 bases at V and 4 bases at J, with 20 bases in the middle. Germline assignment: CDR1 MDHEN and CDR2 SYDVKM. The sequenced material came from peripheral blood. The sequence was collected from a human donor in a cohort sampled during active COVID-19. The J gene is TRBJ2-3, the V gene TRBV28; perhaps TRBD2 as D (6 bases). The CDR3 reads CASSPLSGTPSDTQYF. The DNA for the CDR3 is TGTGCCAGCAGCCCACTCTCCGGGACTCCCTCAGATACGCAGTATTTT.